These 20 T cell receptor beta chains originate from one sample sequenced in a study of blood T cell repertoires in COVID-19. Only in-frame clones appear in the TCRdb table, and some are missing; sequencing was by immunoSEQ multiplex PCR. The sample holds 120,000 or so clones, about 81% seen once. Sequenced: peripheral blood. The receptors here all came from a woman between 45 and 60 years old with acute or convalescent COVID-19.

As for this clone: A read error may account for a junction end that differs from germline. The rearrangement joins TRBV7-7 to TRBJ2-2, with 10 bases fitting TRBD1. The length of the CDR3 is 15 residues. The germline CDR1 and CDR2 sequences are SSHAT and FNYEAQ (reference sequence). Here the CDR3 DNA reads TGTGCTAGCAGCAGGGGACAGGGGATCACCGGGGAGCTGTTTTTT. This gives the protein CASSRGQGITGELFF.

J is TRBJ1-1 and V is TRBV11-3, with D maybe TRBD1 (5 bases). The germline CDR1 and CDR2 sequences are SGHNT and YENEEA. The CDR3 length is 13 residues. V lost 3 bases and J lost 4, with 9 bases in between. This chain's CDR3 is CASSFSTGTEAFF. DNA of the CDR3: TGTGCCAGCAGCTTCTCCACAGGCACTGAAGCTTTCTTT.

The rearrangement uses TRBV9 and TRBJ1-5; D gene ambiguous. This CDR3 region has 16 residues. In germline, CDR1 is SGDLS, CDR2 YYNGEE. Trimming removed 0 bases from V and 2 bases from J, with 12 bases in between. The CDR3 region has the DNA TGTGCCAGCAGCGTAGGCCCCGGGAATGGCAATCAGCCCCAGCATTTT. Its translation: CASSVGPGNGNQPQHF. Full variable domain (outside the CDR3, taken from reference TRBV9 and TRBJ1-5): DSGVTQTPKHLITATGQRVTLRCSPRSGDLSVYWYQQSLDQGLQFLIQYYNGEERAKGNILERFSAQQFPDLHSELNLSSLELGDSALYFCASSVGPGNGNQPQHFGDGTRLSIL.

V usage is TRBV5-4 and J usage is TRBJ1-2; TRBD1 might be the D (6 bases). The V end lost 0 bases, the J end lost 7 bases, and 13 bases lay between the germline ends. CDR3 length equals 14 residues. Looked up from germline, CDR1 is SGHNT and CDR2 is YYREEE (reference sequence). The CDR3 region is CASSLASGATGYTF. CDR3 coding DNA: TGTGCCAGCAGCTTGGCCTCAGGGGCTACTGGCTACACCTTC. The full variable domain, in which reference TRBV5-4 and TRBJ1-2 provide the parts outside the CDR3, is ETGVTQSPTHLIKTRGQQVTLRCSSQSGHNTVSWYQQALGQGPQFIFQYYREEENGRGNFPPRFSGLQFPNYSSELNVNALELDDSALYLCASSLASGATGYTFGSGTRLTVV.

CDR3 loop: CASSQRGYGYTF. DNA of the CDR3: TGTGCCAGCAGCCAACGGGGTTATGGCTACACCTTC. The genes are TRBV3-1 (or the pseudogene TRBV3-2) and TRBJ1-2; D uncertain. The germline CDR1 and CDR2 sequences are LGHDT and YNNKEL (reference sequence). This CDR3 comprises 12 residues. V lost 2 bases to trimming and J lost 5 bases, with 6 bases between them.

The chain combines TRBV6-2 or TRBV6-3 with TRBJ2-5; 8 nucleotides align to TRBD2. J gave up 4 bases and V 2 bases, and 12 bases lay outside the gene matches. Germline loops: CDR1 MNHEY, CDR2 SVGEGT. The CDR3 runs 17 residues. CDR3 region: CASSYGKLAARLETQYF. CDR3 sequence (DNA): TGTGCCAGCAGTTACGGGAAACTAGCGGCCCGGTTAGAGACCCAGTACTTC.

This clone appeared once. The rearrangement joins TRBV28 to TRBJ2-3; D may be TRBD1 (6 bases). This CDR3 region has 15 residues. V gave up 5 bases and J gave up 1 base, with 13 bases separating them. Germline V gene sequence: CDR1 MDHEN, CDR2 SYDVKM. CDR3 DNA: TGTGCCAGCAGTCCACAGGGTGTGGGCACAGATACGCAGTATTTT. Protein product: CASSPQGVGTDTQYF.

The J gene is TRBJ2-1, the V gene TRBV6-5; 9 nucleotides match TRBD2. Per the germline V gene, CDR1 is MNHEY and CDR2 is SVGAGI. J gave up 9 bases and V 2 bases, and 8 bases lay outside the gene matches. The CDR3 is made up of 15 amino acids. DNA for the CDR3: TGTGCCAGCAGTTACCAGGCGGGAGGGCTGCTTGAGCAGTTCTTC. Encoded protein: CASSYQAGGLLEQFF.

The chain recombines TRBV3-1 (or the pseudogene TRBV3-2) with TRBJ1-3; no definite D call. Deletions cut 4 bases from V and 4 bases from J, with 11 bases between. The germline V gene encodes CDR1 LGHDT and CDR2 YNNKEL (reference sequence). The CDR3 covers 14 residues. CDR3 sequence reads: CASSPREKGNTIYF. CDR3 nucleotides: TGTGCCAGCAGCCCACGGGAGAAGGGAAACACCATATATTTT.

The chain employs TRBV5-1 and TRBJ1-4, with TRBD1 as a possible D gene (5 bases). V was clipped by 0 bases and J by 0 bases, with 12 bases between them. CDR3 size: 17 residues. Per the germline V gene, CDR1 is SGHRS and CDR2 is YFSETQ. CDR3 nucleotides: TGCGCCAGCAGCTTGGGGGCCGGACAATCAACTAATGAAAAACTGTTTTTT. Its translation: CASSLGAGQSTNEKLFF.

The J gene is TRBJ1-4, the V gene TRBV7-9; D call uncertain. CDR1 and CDR2 (germline): SEHNR, FQNEAQ (reference sequence). This CDR3 is built from 11 residues. Trimming removed 2 bases at V and 8 bases at J, with 3 bases between. The CDR3 bases are TGTGCCAGCAGCTTACTCGAAAAACTGTTTTTT. It translates to CASSLLEKLFF.

This chain uses TRBV10-1 with TRBJ1-2; D possibly corresponds to TRBD1 (6 bases). The germline V gene has CDR1 WNHNN and CDR2 SYGVQD (reference sequence). The V end lost 2 bases, the J end lost 8 bases, and 21 bases lay between the germline ends. This CDR3 comprises 16 residues. Here the CDR3 DNA reads TGCGCCAGCAGTGAGATTATAGAACAGGGACCGTCCGGCTACACCTTC. It encodes CASSEIIEQGPSGYTF.

The chain has TRBV6-6 and TRBJ2-1, with 7 bases fitting TRBD2. CDR1 MNHNY and CDR2 SVGAGI come from the germline V gene (reference sequence). V lost 6 bases and J lost 5; bases outside the gene matches: 7. There are 14 residues in the CDR3. CDR3 in amino acids: CASSVGTTNNEQFF. The DNA of the CDR3 is TGTGCCAGCAGCGTCGGGACTACCAACAATGAGCAGTTCTTC.

CDR3: CASSIAGGSQQTQYF. DNA of the CDR3: TGTGCCAGTAGTATAGCGGGTGGGAGTCAGCAGACCCAGTACTTC. The chain employs TRBV19 and TRBJ2-5; possible D gene TRBD2, 5 bases. The ends were cut back, 1 base at V and 6 bases at J, with 15 bases in the middle. Germline lookup yields CDR1 LNHDA and CDR2 SQIVND (reference sequence). CDR3 size: 15 residues.

CDR3 DNA: TGTGCCAGCAGCCGTGGACAGATCTATGGCTACACCTTC. Translating it yields CASSRGQIYGYTF. The V and J genes are TRBV5-8 and TRBJ1-2, with D perhaps TRBD1 (6 bases). Germline CDR1 reads SGHTS; CDR2 reads YDEGEE. Trimming took 4 bases from V and 4 from J, leaving 11 bases between them. There are 13 residues in the CDR3.

The chain carries TRBV25-1 and TRBJ2-5, with D perhaps matching TRBD2 (6 bases). Trimming pared 3 bases from V and 5 bases from J, leaving 13 bases between. Germline V gene data show CDR1 as MGHDK and CDR2 as SYGVNS. The CDR3 covers 14 residues. The CDR3 here is CASSDSDYLETQYF. The CDR3, as DNA: TGTGCCAGCAGTGATTCGGACTATTTGGAGACCCAGTACTTC.

The chain carries TRBV13 and TRBJ1-2, with 9 bases that match TRBD1. Trimming cost V 5 bases and J 6 bases; bases outside gene matches: 1. The CDR3 extends over 12 amino acids. Germline V gene lookup returns CDR1 PRHDT and CDR2 FYEKMQ (reference sequence). In DNA, the CDR3 is TGTGCCAGCAGCCGGGACAGGGATGGCTACACCTTC. Its protein is CASSRDRDGYTF.

Here the CDR3 reads CAISDKLGTGRDTEAFF. For the CDR3, the DNA is TGTGCCATCAGTGATAAACTCGGGACAGGACGGGACACTGAAGCTTTCTTT. The chain employs TRBV10-3 and TRBJ1-1; TRBD1 agrees at 8 bases. This CDR3 is 17 amino acids long. Looked up from germline, CDR1 is ENHRY and CDR2 is SYGVKD. J was trimmed by 3 bases and V by 3 bases; bases with no gene match: 12.

The chain has TRBV18 and TRBJ2-3, with D possibly matching TRBD1 (5 bases). This CDR3 comprises 14 residues. Germline CDR1 is KGHSH and CDR2 is LQKENI. Trimming stripped 0 bases from V and 2 bases from J, with 6 bases between. The CDR3 DNA follows: TGTGCCAGCTCACCACCGGGGCCCACAGATACGCAGTATTTT. It translates to CASSPPGPTDTQYF.

The chain has TRBV3-1 (or the pseudogene TRBV3-2) and TRBJ1-6, with 7 bases identical to TRBD1. Germline loops: CDR1 LGHDT, CDR2 YNNKEL (reference sequence). With V trimmed by 1 base and J by 8 bases, 8 bases remained unmatched. The CDR3 contains 16 residues. This CDR3 reads CASSQAGQLDDSPLHF. DNA for the CDR3: TGTGCCAGCAGCCAAGCGGGACAGCTCGACGATTCACCCCTCCACTTT.